The clone carrying this T cell receptor beta chain was recorded a few times. Its antigen is undetermined. This specimen belongs to a study of T cell repertoires in cytomegalovirus infection. Study summary: HLA-C-restricted CMV epitopes, recently identified, and well-studied HLA-B-restricted ones were used by the study. Evidence of both CMV infection and a matching HLA type came from public TCR beta signatures. Study-wide results and caveats: Individuals carrying CMV plus the relevant HLA were identified by cumulative frequency of public TCR beta families. The ex vivo response was dominated by HLA-C-restricted CMV-specific TCR beta clonotypes.

TCRdb re-called the reads with MiXCR, one entry per CDR3 protein. The sample lists 650,000 to 900,000 distinct CDR3 sequences, around a third occurring once. Between the trimmed V and J ends, which lost 3 bases and 7 bases, there was a span of 9 bases. The CDR3 sequence is 12 residues long. Germline V lookup: CDR1 LNHNV, CDR2 YYDKDF (reference sequence). V usage is TRBV15 and J usage is TRBJ1-1; maybe TRBD1 (5 bases). This sequence was found in a human donor in good health (CMV status not recorded). Some clones in this sample may be carry-over from other donors' samples. The starting material was cultured CD8+ T cells from PBMCs, obtained from culture after CMV antigen stimulation. The DNA for the CDR3 is TGTGCCACCAGCAGTCCTGGGGGTGAAGCTTTCTTT. Encoded protein: CATSSPGGEAFF.